This T cell receptor (beta chain) is from a study of shared clonotypes between healthy human individuals. Study overall: Each donor had three CD4 naive, three CD4 memory, two CD8 naive and one CD8 memory plate.

The protocol was immunoSEQ multiplex PCR, while the TCRdb copy is restricted to in-frame clones and leaves out a portion. The top ten clones hold less than 2% of a sample with about 2.1 million clones, around 95% of them seen once. Germline assignment: CDR1 MDHEN and CDR2 SYDVKM. With 6 bases removed from V and 8 bases from J, the gap between germline ends came to 10 bases. The CDR3 covers 12 residues. CD45RO negativity and positive selection for CCR7 defined naive CD8 cells, a population that excluded terminally differentiated effector memory CD45RA+ cells. None of the donors, who were healthy HIV-negative adults, had recently had acute infections or vaccinations. All participating donors were Caucasian adults from Nashville, Tennessee. Study-level findings and limits: Naive subsets, compared against memory subsets, generally had larger estimated richness values.

This clone has just one count. Its antigen remains unknown. The genes are TRBV28 and TRBJ2-2, with D possibly TRBD2 on 5 matching bases. The sequence was collected from a man younger than 35 in good health. Some clones in this sample may be carry-over from other donors' samples. Source material: naive CD8+ T cells from PBMCs. Here the CDR3 reads CASRSGEGELFF. The CDR3 DNA follows: TGTGCCAGCAGATCCGGGGAAGGGGAGCTGTTTTTT.